The rows below give T cell receptor beta chains drawn from one sample of a study of T cells in Graves' hyperthyroidism and ophthalmopathy. Via MiXCR, TCRdb re-called the multiplex PCR reads, giving one row per CDR3 protein. The sample lists under 300,000 distinct CDR3 sequences, approximately 21% seen once, with roughly 60% in the top ten. Sequences were obtained from blood. Source of these receptors: a young man with Graves' ophthalmopathy. Each CDR3 is given with its conserved first and last residue. A D gene is named only where the DNA matches it firmly. Some rows have no size entry. The others give once, few or many, or a class for an expanded clone.

d_gene	abundance	j_gene	v_gene	CDR3aa	CDR3nt
TRBD2	few	TRBJ2-3	TRBV5-1	CASNIAGVGTDTQYF	TGCGCCAGCAATATCGCGGGAGTAGGCACAGATACGCAGTATTTT
-	-	TRBJ2-3	TRBV29-1	CSVDRTASSTDTQYF	TGCAGCGTTGACCGGACGGCCTCTAGCACAGATACGCAGTATTTT
-	few	TRBJ2-7	TRBV28	CASSLYTGVREQYF	TGTGCCAGCAGTTTATACACGGGAGTGAGGGAGCAGTACTTC
-	-	TRBJ2-7	TRBV7-9	CASSLGGSAYEQYF	TGTGCCAGCAGCTTAGGGGGCTCCGCCTACGAGCAGTACTTC
TRBD2	-	TRBJ2-7	TRBV30	CAWSVLASGRGEQYF	TGTGCCTGGAGTGTATTAGCTAGCGGGAGAGGCGAGCAGTACTTC
-	few	TRBJ2-7	TRBV27	CASSLIGRTGLYEQYF	TGTGCCAGCAGTTTAATAGGCAGGACGGGCCTCTACGAGCAGTACTTC
-	few	TRBJ2-3	TRBV7-9	CASSTRVSVSDTQYF	TGTGCCAGCAGCACCCGGGTCTCTGTCTCGGATACGCAGTATTTT
-	many	TRBJ1-1	TRBV27	CASSLSARLNTEAFF	TGTGCCAGCAGTTTATCGGCCAGGCTTAACACTGAAGCTTTCTTT
-	-	TRBJ1-1	TRBV12-3/TRBV12-4	CASNIGRLNTEAFF	TGTGCCAGCAATATAGGACGGTTGAACACTGAAGCTTTCTTT
-	few	TRBJ1-1	TRBV30	CAWSVGLAGVRNTEAFF	TGTGCCTGGAGTGTAGGGTTGGCAGGGGTCAGGAACACTGAAGCTTTCTTT
TRBD2	many	TRBJ2-7	TRBV7-8	CASSLWASGEVYEQYF	TGTGCCAGCAGCTTATGGGCTAGCGGGGAAGTCTACGAGCAGTACTTC
-	many	TRBJ1-1	TRBV5-1	CAETKGLNTEAFF	TGCGCCGAAACAAAAGGGTTGAACACTGAAGCTTTCTTT
TRBD1	-	TRBJ2-7	TRBV30	CAWRSPGQGLYEQYF	TGTGCCTGGCGATCTCCGGGACAGGGGCTCTACGAGCAGTACTTC
-	-	TRBJ1-2	TRBV12-3/TRBV12-4	CASSMMGYYYTF	TGTGCCAGCAGTATGATGGGGTATTACTACACCTTC
-	few	TRBJ1-4	TRBV28	CASSLQGREKLFF	TGTGCCAGCAGTTTACAGGGGAGAGAAAAACTGTTTTTT
-	-	TRBJ1-4	TRBV7-3	CASSLTGGRGEKLFF	TGTGCCAGCAGCTTAACGGGGGGCAGAGGGGAAAAACTGTTTTTT
-	-	TRBJ2-7	TRBV6-1	CASSLSLRGSSYEQYF	TGTGCCAGCAGTTTAAGCCTTCGCGGTAGCTCCTACGAGCAGTACTTC
-	-	TRBJ1-1	TRBV27	CASSLGRVSTEAFF	TGTGCCAGCAGTTTGGGCAGGGTGAGCACTGAAGCTTTCTTT
-	many	TRBJ2-5	TRBV12-3/TRBV12-4	CASSLRWETQYF	TGTGCCAGCAGTTTACGATGGGAGACCCAGTACTTC
TRBD1	-	TRBJ1-1	TRBV19	CASSSGQVPNTEAFF	TGTGCCAGTAGTTCGGGACAGGTGCCTAACACTGAAGCTTTCTTT
-	-	TRBJ2-2	TRBV6-1	CASRDPNTGELFF	TGTGCCAGTCGGGACCCGAACACCGGGGAGCTGTTTTTT
TRBD2	-	TRBJ2-1	TRBV29-1	CSVEWLAARSSYNEQFF	TGCAGCGTTGAGTGGCTAGCGGCCCGGAGCTCCTACAATGAGCAGTTCTTC
-	-	TRBJ2-7	TRBV24-1	CATSDWARTSTHEQYF	TGTGCCACCAGTGATTGGGCACGGACGTCAACTCACGAGCAGTACTTC
TRBD1	-	TRBJ1-2	TRBV9	CASSVGSGGPNYGYTF	TGTGCCAGCAGCGTAGGTTCAGGGGGGCCTAACTATGGCTACACCTTC
TRBD2	few	TRBJ2-1	TRBV6-2/TRBV6-3	CASRPGLAGYNEQFF	TGTGCCAGCAGACCGGGACTAGCGGGTTACAATGAGCAGTTCTTC
TRBD2	-	TRBJ2-1	TRBV11-3	CASSFRGRARAGNEQFF	TGTGCCAGCAGCTTCCGGGGGAGGGCCCGGGCAGGCAATGAGCAGTTCTTC
-	-	TRBJ2-1	TRBV7-9	CANSPLRGRSYNEQFF	TGTGCCAACAGCCCTCTACGGGGGCGGTCCTACAATGAGCAGTTCTTC
-	-	TRBJ1-5	TRBV6-1	CASSDWTYSNQPQHF	TGTGCCAGCAGTGACTGGACATATAGCAATCAGCCCCAGCATTTT
-	-	TRBJ1-2	TRBV28	CASSRFTGSIGYTF	TGTGCCAGCAGTCGTTTTACGGGCTCTATTGGCTACACCTTC
-	once	TRBJ1-2	TRBV29-1	CSVQGRGSLDGYTF	TGCAGCGTCCAAGGACGGGGGAGTCTCGATGGCTACACCTTC
TRBD1	-	TRBJ2-6	TRBV24-1	CATGDRGLPGANVLTF	TGTGCCACCGGGGACAGGGGCCTGCCTGGGGCCAACGTCCTGACTTTC
TRBD1	-	TRBJ1-1	TRBV29-1	CSVYLGTGGMAFF	TGCAGCGTCTACCTCGGGACAGGGGGCATGGCTTTCTTT
TRBD1	few	TRBJ1-1	TRBV6-5	CARSYTTGEDTEAFF	TGTGCCCGCAGTTACACCACAGGGGAGGACACTGAAGCTTTCTTT
-	few	TRBJ2-7	TRBV18	CASSGRVAYEQYF	TGTGCCAGCTCGGGCAGGGTGGCCTACGAGCAGTACTTC
-	few	TRBJ1-6	TRBV20-1	CSARAMDRNSPLHF	TGCAGTGCTAGAGCAATGGACAGAAATTCACCCCTCCACTTT
-	few	TRBJ2-1	TRBV28	CASSLLHPLSEQFF	TGTGCCAGCAGTTTATTGCACCCTCTGAGTGAGCAGTTCTTC
TRBD2	-	TRBJ2-3	TRBV29-1	CSVAGTRTDTQYF	TGCAGCGTCGCCGGGACTAGAACAGATACGCAGTATTTT
TRBD2	-	TRBJ2-1	TRBV7-9	CASSLGGTSGMTEQFF	TGTGCCAGCAGCTTAGGAGGGACTAGCGGGATGACAGAGCAGTTCTTC
-	-	TRBJ1-1	TRBV5-6	CASSFPDLNTEAFF	TGTGCCAGCAGCTTCCCAGACCTGAACACTGAAGCTTTCTTT
TRBD2	-	TRBJ2-1	TRBV12-3/TRBV12-4	CASSFSASGNNEQFF	TGTGCCAGCAGTTTCTCGGCTAGCGGTAACAATGAGCAGTTCTTC
-	few	TRBJ2-7	TRBV14	CASSQVFGNEQYF	TGTGCCAGCAGCCAAGTTTTTGGGAACGAGCAGTACTTC
-	few	TRBJ2-7	TRBV6-5	CASSYGGITFPYEQYF	TGTGCCAGCAGTTACGGCGGGATCACCTTCCCCTACGAGCAGTACTTC
TRBD1	-	TRBJ1-1	TRBV9	CASSANGQGATEAFF	TGTGCCAGCAGCGCAAACGGACAGGGCGCCACTGAAGCTTTCTTT
-	few	TRBJ1-1	TRBV9	CASSPSGLQNTEAFF	TGTGCCAGCAGCCCTTCCGGCCTTCAGAACACTGAAGCTTTCTTT
-	few	TRBJ2-1	TRBV7-9	CASSLAIWRGEQFF	TGTGCCAGCAGCTTAGCGATCTGGCGGGGTGAGCAGTTCTTC
TRBD2	many	TRBJ2-7	TRBV5-1	CASSLGASGSYEQYF	TGCGCCAGCAGCTTGGGGGCTAGCGGTTCCTACGAGCAGTACTTC
TRBD1	-	TRBJ2-2	TRBV5-1	CASSAGTGRGGELFF	TGCGCCAGCAGCGCCGGGACAGGGAGAGGCGGGGAGCTGTTTTTT
-	-	TRBJ2-2	TRBV11-2	CASSLAPGRNTGELFF	TGTGCCAGCAGCTTAGCCCCTGGGCGCAACACCGGGGAGCTGTTTTTT
-	many	TRBJ1-1	TRBV2	CASRFDTEAFF	TGTGCCAGCAGGTTTGACACTGAAGCTTTCTTT
-	few	TRBJ1-5	TRBV18	CASSRATGEPQHF	TGTGCCAGCTCACGGGCTACCGGGGAGCCCCAGCATTTT
-	many	TRBJ1-1	TRBV5-1	CASSVVEGGTEAFF	TGCGCCAGCAGCGTGGTAGAAGGGGGCACTGAAGCTTTCTTT
-	many	TRBJ2-5	TRBV5-1	CASSLYQETQYF	TGCGCCAGCAGCTTGTACCAAGAGACCCAGTACTTC